Given below is one T cell receptor (beta chain) in context. This clonotype was seen many times. Its specific antigen is unknown. It has no much larger one-base neighbor in the sample; base qualities were not kept. Receptors were amplified or captured by RT-PCR. This sample was sequenced with an Illumina HiSeq 2500. TCRdb reprocessing: public reads trimmed at Q25 with fastp, clones called with MiXCR, in-frame beta chains kept. Identical CDR3 protein sequences are pooled into one entry, listed with their most common genes and DNA. This sample lists 400,000 to 650,000 distinct CDR3 sequences; about 7.2% were detected once. Around 13% of the sample lies in the top ten. This sample is part of a study of response to subunit inactivated influenza vaccine listed by TCRdb under 2018. Describing the broader study: The study used deep quantitative T cell receptor repertoire profiling to track responses to a trivalent subunit inactivated influenza vaccine.

The full study reports these points: The authors suggested that each seasonal influenza vaccination may recruit only a limited number of new T cells.

Spanning cysteine to phenylalanine, the CDR3 consists of 15 amino acids. The entry retains the CDR3 DNA only, 45 bases that are in frame from base 1. V lost 5 bases and J lost 4 bases, and the count of bases not matched to a germline gene is 7. Here the sequenced sample was PBMCs from blood, taken roughly 24 months after vaccination. This clonotype originated in a man aged 45 to 75 who received an inactivated influenza vaccine. Donor details come from another sample of the same person, matched by shared clones. This receptor chain uses TRBV12-3 or TRBV12-4 and TRBJ1-4; 7 middle bases align to TRBD1. In nucleotide form, the sequence is TGTGCCAGCAGTCCGGGACAGATTCTTAATGAAAAACTGTTTTTT. This yields the protein CASSPGQILNEKLFF.